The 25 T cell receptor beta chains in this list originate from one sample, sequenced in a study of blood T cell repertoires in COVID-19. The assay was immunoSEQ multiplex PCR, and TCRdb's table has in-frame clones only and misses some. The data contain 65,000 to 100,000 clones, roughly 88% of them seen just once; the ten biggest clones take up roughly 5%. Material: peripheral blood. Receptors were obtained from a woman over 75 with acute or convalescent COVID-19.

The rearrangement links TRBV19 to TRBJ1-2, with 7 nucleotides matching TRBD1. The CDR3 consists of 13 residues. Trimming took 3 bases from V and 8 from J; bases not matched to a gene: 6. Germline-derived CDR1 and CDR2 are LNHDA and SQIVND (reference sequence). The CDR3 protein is CASSIPRTGGYTF. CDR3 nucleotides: TGTGCCAGTAGTATTCCACGGACAGGCGGCTACACCTTC.

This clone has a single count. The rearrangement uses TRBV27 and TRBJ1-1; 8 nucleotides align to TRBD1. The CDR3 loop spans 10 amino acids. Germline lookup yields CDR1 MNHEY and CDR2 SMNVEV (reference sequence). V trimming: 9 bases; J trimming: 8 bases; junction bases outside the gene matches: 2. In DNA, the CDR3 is TGTGCCAGTGGACAGGGAGAAGCTTTCTTT. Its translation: CASGQGEAFF.

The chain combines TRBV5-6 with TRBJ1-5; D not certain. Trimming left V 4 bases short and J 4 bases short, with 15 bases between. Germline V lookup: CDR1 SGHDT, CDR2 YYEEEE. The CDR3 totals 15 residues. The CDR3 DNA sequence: TGTGCCAGCAGCCTGGGTCCTCAACGGAATCAGCCCCAGCATTTT. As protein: CASSLGPQRNQPQHF.

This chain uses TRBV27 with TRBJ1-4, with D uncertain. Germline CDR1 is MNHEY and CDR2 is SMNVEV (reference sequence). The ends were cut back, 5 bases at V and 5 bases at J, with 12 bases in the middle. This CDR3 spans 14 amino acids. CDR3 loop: CASSPRGRNEKLFF. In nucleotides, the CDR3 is TGTGCCAGCAGTCCCCGTGGGAGGAATGAAAAACTGTTTTTT.

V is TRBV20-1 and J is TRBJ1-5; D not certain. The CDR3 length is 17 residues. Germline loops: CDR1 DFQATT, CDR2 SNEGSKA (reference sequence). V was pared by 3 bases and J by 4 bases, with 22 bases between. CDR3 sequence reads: CSASRGRRNLVNQPQHF. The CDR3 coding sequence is TGCAGTGCTAGTCGGGGTCGGAGGAACCTAGTGAATCAGCCCCAGCATTTT.

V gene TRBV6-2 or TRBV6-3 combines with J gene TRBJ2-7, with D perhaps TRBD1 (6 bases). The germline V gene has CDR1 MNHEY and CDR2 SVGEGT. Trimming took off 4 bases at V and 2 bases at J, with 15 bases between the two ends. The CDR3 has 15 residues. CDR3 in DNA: TGTGCCAGCAGTTCCCGGAGGACAGACACCTACGAGCAGTACTTC. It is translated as CASSSRRTDTYEQYF.

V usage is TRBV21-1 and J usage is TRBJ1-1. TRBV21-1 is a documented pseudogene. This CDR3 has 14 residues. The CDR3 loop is CASSKGTRRGLAFF. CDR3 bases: TGTGCCAGCAGCAAAGGGACCCGGAGGGGTTTGGCTTTCTTT.

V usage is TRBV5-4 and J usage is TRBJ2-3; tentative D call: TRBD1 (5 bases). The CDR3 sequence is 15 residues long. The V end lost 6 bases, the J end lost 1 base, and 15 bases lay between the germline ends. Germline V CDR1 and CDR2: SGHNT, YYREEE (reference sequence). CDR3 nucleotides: TGTGCCAGCACCCAGGGTGGCGTGGGCACAGATACGCAGTATTTT. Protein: CASTQGGVGTDTQYF.

CDR3 nucleotide sequence: TGCGCCAGCAGCTTGGGGCTAGCGGGAGTAAAGACCCAGTACTTC. This codes for CASSLGLAGVKTQYF. J is TRBJ2-5 and V is TRBV5-1; 10 nucleotides line up with TRBD2. In germline, CDR1 is SGHRS, CDR2 YFSETQ. The trim removed 0 bases at V and 6 bases at J, leaving 5 bases unmatched. The CDR3 extends over 15 amino acids. Full variable domain (remainder filled in from reference TRBV5-1 and TRBJ2-5): KAGVTQTPRYLIKTRGQQVTLSCSPISGHRSVSWYQQTPGQGLQFLFEYFSETQRNKGNFPGRFSGRQFSNSRSEMNVSTLELGDSALYLCASSLGLAGVKTQYFGPGTRLLVL.

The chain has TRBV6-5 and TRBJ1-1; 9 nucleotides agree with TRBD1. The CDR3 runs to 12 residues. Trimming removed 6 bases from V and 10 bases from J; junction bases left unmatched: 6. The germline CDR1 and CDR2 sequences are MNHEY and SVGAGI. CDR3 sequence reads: CASRPNRGPAFF. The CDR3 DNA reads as TGTGCCAGCAGGCCGAACAGGGGGCCAGCTTTCTTT.

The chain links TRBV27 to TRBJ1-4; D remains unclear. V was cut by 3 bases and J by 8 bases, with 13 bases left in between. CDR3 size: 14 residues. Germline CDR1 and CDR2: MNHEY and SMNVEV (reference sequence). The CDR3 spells CASSFSGEEEKLFF. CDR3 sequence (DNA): TGTGCCAGCAGTTTCTCCGGGGAGGAAGAAAAACTGTTTTTT.

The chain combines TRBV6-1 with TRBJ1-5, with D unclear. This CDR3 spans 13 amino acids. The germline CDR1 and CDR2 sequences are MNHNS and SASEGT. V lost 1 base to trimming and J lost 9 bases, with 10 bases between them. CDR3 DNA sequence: TGTGCCAGCAGTGAAGACGTAGGGAGGCCCCAGCATTTT. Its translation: CASSEDVGRPQHF.

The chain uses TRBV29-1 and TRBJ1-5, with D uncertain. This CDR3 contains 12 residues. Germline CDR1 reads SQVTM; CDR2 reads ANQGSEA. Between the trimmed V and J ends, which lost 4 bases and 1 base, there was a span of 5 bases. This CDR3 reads CSVGGSNQPQHF. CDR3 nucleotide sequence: TGCAGCGTTGGAGGCAGCAATCAGCCCCAGCATTTT.

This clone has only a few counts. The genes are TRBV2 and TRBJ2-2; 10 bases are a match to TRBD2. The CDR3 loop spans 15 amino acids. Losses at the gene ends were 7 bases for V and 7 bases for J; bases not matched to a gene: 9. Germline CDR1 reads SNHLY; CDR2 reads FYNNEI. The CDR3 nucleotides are TGTGCCAGCACGGCTAGCGGGAGTCGGGGCGGGGAGCTGTTTTTT. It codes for CASTASGSRGGELFF. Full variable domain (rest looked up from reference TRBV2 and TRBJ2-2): EPEVTQTPSHQVTQMGQEVILRCVPISNHLYFYWYRQILGQKVEFLVSFYNNEISEKSEIFDDQFSVERPDGSNFTLKIRSTKLEDSAMYFCASTASGSRGGELFFGEGSRLTVL.

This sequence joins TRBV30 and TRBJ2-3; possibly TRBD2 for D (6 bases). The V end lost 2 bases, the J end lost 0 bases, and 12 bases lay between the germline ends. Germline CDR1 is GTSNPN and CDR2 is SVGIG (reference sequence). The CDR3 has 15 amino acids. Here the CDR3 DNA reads TGTGCCTGGAGTCCGGGTAGCGGTAGCACAGATACGCAGTATTTT. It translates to CAWSPGSGSTDTQYF.

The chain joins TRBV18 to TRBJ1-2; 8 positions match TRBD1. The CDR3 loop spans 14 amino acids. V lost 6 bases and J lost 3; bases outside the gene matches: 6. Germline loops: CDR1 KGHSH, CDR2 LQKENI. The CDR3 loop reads CASSATGAYYGYTF. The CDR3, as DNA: TGTGCCAGCTCCGCGACAGGGGCGTACTATGGCTACACCTTC.

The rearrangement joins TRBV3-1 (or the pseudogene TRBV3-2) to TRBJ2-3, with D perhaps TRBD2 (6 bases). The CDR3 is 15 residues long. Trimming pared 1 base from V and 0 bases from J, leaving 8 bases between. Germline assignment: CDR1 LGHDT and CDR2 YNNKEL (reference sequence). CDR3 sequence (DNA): TGTGCCAGCAGCCAAGTCAGCGGGAGCACAGATACGCAGTATTTT. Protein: CASSQVSGSTDTQYF.

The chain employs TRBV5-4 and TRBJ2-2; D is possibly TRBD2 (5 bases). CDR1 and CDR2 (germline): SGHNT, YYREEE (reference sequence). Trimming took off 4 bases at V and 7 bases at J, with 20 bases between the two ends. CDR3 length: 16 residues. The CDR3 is CASSHLSGAGSGELFF. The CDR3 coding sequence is TGTGCCAGCAGCCACCTTTCGGGCGCGGGTAGCGGGGAGCTGTTTTTT.

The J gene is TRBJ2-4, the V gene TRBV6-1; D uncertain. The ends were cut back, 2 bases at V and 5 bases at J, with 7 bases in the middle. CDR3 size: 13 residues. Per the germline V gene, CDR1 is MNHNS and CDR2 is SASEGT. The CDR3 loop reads CASSENSQNIQYF. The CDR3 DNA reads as TGTGCCAGCAGTGAAAACTCCCAAAACATTCAGTACTTC.

The CDR3 spells CASSSQGLSYNEQFF. CDR3 bases: TGCGCCAGCAGCTCCCAGGGTCTCTCCTACAATGAGCAGTTCTTC. The chain combines TRBV5-1 with TRBJ2-1, with D perhaps TRBD1 (5 bases). The CDR3 consists of 15 residues. The germline gives CDR1 SGHRS, CDR2 YFSETQ. V lost 3 bases and J lost 0, with 10 bases in between.

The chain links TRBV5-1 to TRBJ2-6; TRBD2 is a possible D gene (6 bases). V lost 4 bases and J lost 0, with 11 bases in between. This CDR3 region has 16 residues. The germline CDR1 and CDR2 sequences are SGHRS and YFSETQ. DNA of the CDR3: TGCGCCAGCAGCGGGGGAGGTAACTCTGGGGCCAACGTCCTGACTTTC. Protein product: CASSGGGNSGANVLTF.

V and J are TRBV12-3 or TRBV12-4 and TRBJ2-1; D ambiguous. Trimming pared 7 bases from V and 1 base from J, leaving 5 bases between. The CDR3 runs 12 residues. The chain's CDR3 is CASTGSYNEQFF. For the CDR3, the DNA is TGTGCCAGCACAGGTTCCTACAATGAGCAGTTCTTC.

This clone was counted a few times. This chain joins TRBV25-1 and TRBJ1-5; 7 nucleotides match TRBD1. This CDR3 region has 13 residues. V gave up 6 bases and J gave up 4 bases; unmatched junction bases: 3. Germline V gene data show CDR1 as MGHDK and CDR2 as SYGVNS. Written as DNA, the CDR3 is TGTGCCAGCAGAGGGGGACAGAATCAGCCCCAGCATTTT. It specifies CASRGGQNQPQHF.

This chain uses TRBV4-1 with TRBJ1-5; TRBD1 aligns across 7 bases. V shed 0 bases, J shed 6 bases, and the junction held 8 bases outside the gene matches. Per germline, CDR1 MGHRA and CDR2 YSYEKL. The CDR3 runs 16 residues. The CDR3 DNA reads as TGCGCCAGCAGCCAAGATATTACAGGGGTCAGTCAGCCCCAGCATTTT. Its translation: CASSQDITGVSQPQHF.

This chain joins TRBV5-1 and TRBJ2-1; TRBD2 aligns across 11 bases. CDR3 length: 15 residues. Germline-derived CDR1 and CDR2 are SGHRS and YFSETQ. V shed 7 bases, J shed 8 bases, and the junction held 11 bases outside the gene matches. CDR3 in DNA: TGCGCCAGCGAGAAAATAGCGGGAGGGCCTGATGAGCAGTTCTTC. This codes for CASEKIAGGPDEQFF.